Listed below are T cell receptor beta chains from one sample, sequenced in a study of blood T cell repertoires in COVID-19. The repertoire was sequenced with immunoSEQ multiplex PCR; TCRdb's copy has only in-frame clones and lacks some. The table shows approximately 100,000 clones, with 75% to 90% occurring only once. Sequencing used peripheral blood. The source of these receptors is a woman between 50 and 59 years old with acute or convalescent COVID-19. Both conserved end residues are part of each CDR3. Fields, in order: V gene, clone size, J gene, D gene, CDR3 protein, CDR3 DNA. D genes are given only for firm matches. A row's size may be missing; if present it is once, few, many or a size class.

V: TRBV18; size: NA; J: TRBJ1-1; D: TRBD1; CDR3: CASSSTGGNTEAFF; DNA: TGTGCCAGCTCATCCACAGGGGGCAACACTGAAGCTTTCTTT
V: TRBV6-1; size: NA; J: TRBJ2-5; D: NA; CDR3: CASSDRGRGETQYF; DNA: TGTGCCAGCAGTGACAGGGGAAGAGGGGAGACCCAGTACTTC
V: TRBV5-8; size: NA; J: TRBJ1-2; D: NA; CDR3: CASSLVGALHTF; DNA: TGTGCCAGCAGCTTAGTCGGAGCCCTCCACACCTTC
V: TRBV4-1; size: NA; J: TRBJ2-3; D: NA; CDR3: CASRSGTSTDTQYF; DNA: TGCGCCAGCAGGTCGGGGACTAGCACAGATACGCAGTATTTT
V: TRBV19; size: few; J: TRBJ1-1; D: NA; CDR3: CASRMSWTEAFF; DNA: TGTGCCAGCAGGATGTCGTGGACTGAAGCTTTCTTT
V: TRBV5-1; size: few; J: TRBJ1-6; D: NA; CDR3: CASSLSGVDSPLHF; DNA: TGCGCCAGCAGCTTGTCAGGGGTCGATTCACCCCTCCACTTT
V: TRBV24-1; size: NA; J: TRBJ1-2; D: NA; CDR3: CATSDSGYGYTF; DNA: TGTGCCACCAGTGACTCCGGGTATGGCTACACCTTC
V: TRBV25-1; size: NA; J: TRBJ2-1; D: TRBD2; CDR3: CASSMTSGGAKDNEQFF; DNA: TGTGCCAGCAGTATGACTAGCGGGGGGGCTAAAGACAATGAGCAGTTCTTC
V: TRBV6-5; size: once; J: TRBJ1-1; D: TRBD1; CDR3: CASSYGQANTEAFF; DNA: TGTGCCAGCAGTTACGGACAGGCGAACACTGAAGCTTTCTTT
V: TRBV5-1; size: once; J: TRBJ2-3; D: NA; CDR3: CASSLTGRQTDTQYF; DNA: TGCGCCAGCAGCTTGACAGGGCGCCAAACAGATACGCAGTATTTT
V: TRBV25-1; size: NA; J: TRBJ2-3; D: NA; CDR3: CASQVGGQDTQYF; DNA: TGTGCCAGCCAAGTGGGGGGTCAAGATACGCAGTATTTT
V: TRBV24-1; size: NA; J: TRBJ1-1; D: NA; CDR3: CATSRGTEAFF; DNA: TGTGCCACCAGCCGTGGGACAGAAGCTTTCTTT
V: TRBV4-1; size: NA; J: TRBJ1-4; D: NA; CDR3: CASSQGALRVSDEKLFF; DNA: TGCGCCAGCAGCCAAGGGGCTTTGAGAGTCTCCGATGAAAAACTGTTTTTT
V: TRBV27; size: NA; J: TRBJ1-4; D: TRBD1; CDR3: CASSSRQGKGEKLFF; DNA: TGTGCCAGCAGTTCCAGACAGGGGAAGGGTGAAAAACTGTTTTTT
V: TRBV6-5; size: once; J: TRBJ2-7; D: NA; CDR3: CASIQGNYEQYF; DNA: TGTGCCAGCATTCAGGGGAACTACGAGCAGTACTTC
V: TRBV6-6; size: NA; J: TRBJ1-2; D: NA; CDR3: CASSYGEGAYYTF; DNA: TGTGCCAGCAGTTACGGCGAGGGCGCCTACTACACCTTC
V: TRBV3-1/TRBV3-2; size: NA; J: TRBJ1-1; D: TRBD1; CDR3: CASSPRGDRSLPNTEAFF; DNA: TGTGCCAGCAGCCCCAGGGGGGACAGGTCCCTCCCAAACACTGAAGCTTTCTTT
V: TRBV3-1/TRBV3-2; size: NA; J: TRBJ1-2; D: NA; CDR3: CASSQLRGGRSNYGYTF; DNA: TGTGCCAGCAGCCAACTTAGGGGGGGACGGTCTAACTATGGCTACACCTTC
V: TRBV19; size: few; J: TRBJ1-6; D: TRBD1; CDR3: CASMRGLDNSPLHF; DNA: TGTGCCAGTATGAGGGGGCTTGATAATTCACCCCTCCACTTT
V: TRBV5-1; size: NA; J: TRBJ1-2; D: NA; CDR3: CASSLGQTYGYTF; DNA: TGCGCCAGCAGCCTGGGACAAACCTATGGCTACACCTTC
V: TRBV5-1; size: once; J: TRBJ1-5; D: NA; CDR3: CASSLLGGVSQPQHF; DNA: TGCGCCAGCAGCTTGTTGGGAGGGGTGAGTCAGCCCCAGCATTTT
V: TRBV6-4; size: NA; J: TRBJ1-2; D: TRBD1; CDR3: CASSPTGDEYGYTF; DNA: TGTGCCAGCAGTCCGACAGGGGATGAATATGGCTACACCTTC
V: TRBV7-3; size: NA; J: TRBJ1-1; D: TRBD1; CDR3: CASSSGQGLSRTEAFF; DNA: TGTGCCAGCAGCTCGGGACAGGGCTTGAGCCGCACTGAAGCTTTCTTT
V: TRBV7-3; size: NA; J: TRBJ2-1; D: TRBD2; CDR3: CASSPSGGASNEQFF; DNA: TGTGCCAGCAGCCCCAGCGGGGGGGCCTCGAATGAGCAGTTCTTC
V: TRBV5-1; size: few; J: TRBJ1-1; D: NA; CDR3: CASRLGGSTGGTEAFF; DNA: TGCGCCAGCAGACTCGGGGGGTCCACAGGAGGAACTGAAGCTTTCTTT
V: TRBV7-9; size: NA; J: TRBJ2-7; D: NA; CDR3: CASSLGSGVEQYF; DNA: TGTGCCAGCAGCTTAGGGAGTGGTGTCGAGCAGTACTTC